The clone carrying this T cell receptor (beta chain) was counted only a few times. Its antigen is unidentified. The record originates from a study of T cell responses to AZD1222 COVID-19 vaccine. General study points: Nearly half of spike-specific TCRs reportedly go after variant regions that carry no mutations. Two AZD1222 doses significantly raised spike-specific TCR breadth and depth over controls.

TCRdb's copy holds only in-frame clones and misses some; the assay was immunoSEQ multiplex PCR. The data contain tens of thousands of clones, over 80% of them seen just once; the ten biggest clones take up less than 5.5%. CDR1 is SGDLS, CDR2 YYNGEE, per germline. This CDR3 is built from 14 residues. The V gene end was trimmed by 3 bases and the J gene end by 8 bases; junction bases not matched to a gene: 7. The TCR comes from an adult in good health. This material consisted of peripheral blood, taken on day 0 of MenACWY control vaccination. This chain links TRBV9 with TRBJ2-1; 8 bases align to TRBD1. In DNA form, the CDR3 reads TGTGCCAGCAGCGCGTGGACAGGGTGGGATGAGCAGTTCTTC. Translation gives CASSAWTGWDEQFF.